The 25 T cell receptor beta chains in this list originate from one sample, sequenced in a study of early T cells in non-severe SARS-CoV-2 infection. TCRdb called the 5' RACE reads again in MiXCR, with one record for every CDR3 protein. Among about 28,000 distinct CDR3 sequences listed, around 5% were seen once. The sequencing sample was made of whole blood. These receptors came from an adult who was a healthcare worker with PCR-confirmed SARS-CoV-2 infection or an uninfected control (not recorded which).

This clonotype was detected ten times or more. V usage is TRBV7-9 and J usage is TRBJ1-5, with D perhaps matching TRBD1 (5 bases). The CDR3 totals 15 residues. Trimming cost V 1 base and J 0 bases, with 7 bases left between them. The germline CDR1 and CDR2 sequences are SEHNR and FQNEAQ (reference sequence). The CDR3 region has the DNA TGTGCCAGCAGCTTAGGGGACTCTAGCAATCAGCCCCAGCATTTT. Translation: CASSLGDSSNQPQHF.

This clonotype was seen many times. The chain is built from TRBV20-1 and TRBJ1-2, with D tentatively TRBD1 (5 bases). The germline V and J ends were trimmed by 3 bases and 7 bases, with 15 bases remaining between them. CDR1 and CDR2 from the germline V gene are DFQATT and SNEGSKA (reference sequence). The CDR3 totals 13 residues. CDR3 in amino acids: CSARDIGAAGYTF. DNA of the CDR3: TGCAGTGCTAGGGATATAGGGGCGGCTGGCTACACCTTC.

The chain couples TRBV2 to TRBJ2-5; no firm D call. V lost 8 bases and J lost 5, with 12 bases in between. The CDR3 totals 12 residues. Germline V CDR1 and CDR2: SNHLY, FYNNEI. The CDR3 is CASSAEGETQYF. CDR3 in DNA: TGTGCCAGCTCTGCGGAAGGGGAGACCCAGTACTTC.

This clonotype was observed a few times. The CDR3 DNA sequence: TGTGCCAGCAGCTTAGAGTGGCGGCGGGGGAACACCGGGGAGCTGTTTTTT. Its translation: CASSLEWRRGNTGELFF. The chain couples TRBV7-9 to TRBJ2-2; perhaps TRBD2 as D (6 bases). Germline V gene data show CDR1 as SEHNR and CDR2 as FQNEAQ (reference sequence). The CDR3 has 17 residues. Between the trimmed V and J ends, which lost 1 base and 1 base, there was a span of 13 bases.

This chain links TRBV20-1 with TRBJ2-5; TRBD2 matches at 13 bases. Losses at the gene ends were 0 bases for V and 5 bases for J; bases not matched to a gene: 12. The germline CDR1 and CDR2 sequences are DFQATT and SNEGSKA (reference sequence). The CDR3 totals 18 residues. This CDR3 reads CSARDPRTSGGPGETQYF. CDR3 nucleotides: TGCAGTGCTAGAGACCCCAGGACTAGCGGGGGCCCCGGGGAGACCCAGTACTTC.

Many counts were recorded for this clonotype. The V call is TRBV5-6, the J call TRBJ1-2; 8 nucleotides agree with TRBD1. Germline CDR1 SGHDT, CDR2 YYEEEE. The V segment lost 0 bases and the J segment 4 bases; nucleotides outside the gene matches: 11. CDR3 length: 17 amino acids. This CDR3 is CASSLDLGTGSSYGYTF. The CDR3 DNA reads as TGTGCCAGCAGCTTGGATCTTGGGACAGGCAGTTCCTATGGCTACACCTTC.

This clonotype was observed a few times. This chain connects TRBV5-4 to TRBJ2-7, with 8 bases fitting TRBD2. Germline loops: CDR1 SGHNT, CDR2 YYREEE (reference sequence). With 4 bases clipped from V and 1 base from J, the junction kept 7 bases outside the gene matches. This CDR3 is 15 amino acids long. The CDR3 here is CASSLFSGASYEQYF. DNA for the CDR3: TGTGCCAGCAGCCTATTTAGCGGGGCTTCCTACGAGCAGTACTTC.

At least ten counts were recorded for this clonotype. The CDR3 bases are TGCGCCAGCAGTGAGGGAGGGGGCTATGGCTACACCTTC. It specifies CASSEGGGYGYTF. V and J are TRBV10-2 and TRBJ1-2; possible D gene TRBD1, 6 bases. The CDR3 is 13 amino acids. Per the germline V gene, CDR1 is WSHSY and CDR2 is SAAADI. V gave up 2 bases and J gave up 4 bases, with 8 bases separating them.

Many counts were recorded for this clonotype. The chain combines TRBV11-2 with TRBJ1-1; D is unclear. The CDR3 contains 12 residues. V gave up 2 bases and J gave up 11 bases, with 12 bases separating them. Germline assignment: CDR1 SGHAT and CDR2 FQNNGV. CDR3 residues: CASSLFWGAAFF. CDR3 DNA sequence: TGTGCCAGCAGCTTATTCTGGGGTGCGGCTTTCTTT. Full variable domain (rest looked up from reference TRBV11-2 and TRBJ1-1): EAGVAQSPRYKIIEKRQSVAFWCNPISGHATLYWYQQILGQGPKLLIQFQNNGVVDDSQLPKDRFSAERLKGVDSTLKIQPAKLEDSAVYLCASSLFWGAAFFGQGTRLTVV.

Of note for this clonotype: The junction differs from germline at one of its ends, possibly a read error. The genes are TRBV5-4 and TRBJ2-7; D remains ambiguous. From germline, CDR1 is SGHNT and CDR2 YYREEE (reference sequence). This CDR3 has 14 residues. As DNA, the CDR3 is TGTGCCAGCAGCTTACCCGGAAGCTCCTACGAGCTGTACTTC. As protein: CASSLPGSSYELYF.

This clonotype was seen at least ten times. This chain links TRBV6-1 with TRBJ2-1; D not resolved. Trimming shortened V by 1 base and J by 9 bases, and 16 bases separated the two germline ends. Looked up from germline, CDR1 is MNHNS and CDR2 is SASEGT. This CDR3 has 15 residues. The DNA for the CDR3 is TGTGCCAGCAGTGAAGACCGATCTAGTTTAGGTGAGCAGTTCTTC. It is translated as CASSEDRSSLGEQFF.

This clonotype was counted at least ten times. CDR3 region: CASSPPGTSVYNEQFF. CDR3 coding DNA: TGTGCCAGCAGCCCCCCCGGAACTAGCGTCTACAATGAGCAGTTCTTC. The chain links TRBV5-6 to TRBJ2-1; TRBD2 matches at 7 bases. After removal of 4 bases from V and 3 bases from J, the junction contained 10 bases not matched to a gene. Germline loops: CDR1 SGHDT, CDR2 YYEEEE. The CDR3 is 16 amino acids.

This chain connects TRBV14 to TRBJ2-7; D perhaps matches TRBD2 (5 bases). The CDR3 consists of 13 residues. The V end lost 4 bases, the J end lost 3 bases, and 10 bases lay between the germline ends. Germline V lookup: CDR1 SGHDN, CDR2 FVKESK. The CDR3 here is CASSPRTLYEQYF. The CDR3 region has the DNA TGTGCCAGCAGCCCTCGGACTCTCTACGAGCAGTACTTC.

In this sample, this clonotype turned up many times. The chain employs TRBV6-1 and TRBJ2-1; 7 bases align to TRBD1. V lost 5 bases to trimming and J lost 8 bases; unmatched junction nucleotides: 9. Germline values: CDR1 MNHNS, CDR2 SASEGT. The CDR3 spans 14 residues. The CDR3 here is CASSTTTGAYEQFF. As DNA, the CDR3 is TGTGCCAGCAGTACAACTACAGGGGCTTATGAGCAGTTCTTC.

This clonotype has at least ten counts. For the CDR3, the DNA is TGTGCCAGCAGCCTCAGGCTAGAAATCTACGAGCAGTACTTC. This encodes CASSLRLEIYEQYF. This chain joins TRBV7-8 and TRBJ2-7, with D uncertain. Germline lookup yields CDR1 SGHVS and CDR2 FQNEAQ. The CDR3 covers 14 residues. Trimming shortened V by 5 bases and J by 3 bases, and 14 bases separated the two germline ends.

This clonotype was detected only a few times. V and J are TRBV15 and TRBJ2-7, with D possibly TRBD2 on 6 matching bases. In germline, CDR1 is LNHNV, CDR2 YYDKDF (reference sequence). Trimming pared 0 bases from V and 6 bases from J, leaving 12 bases between. This CDR3 is 14 amino acids long. CDR3 bases: TGTGCCACCAGCAGAGATCCCGACGGGAGCGAGCAGTACTTC. This sequence encodes CATSRDPDGSEQYF. Supplemented by reference TRBV15 and TRBJ2-7, the full variable domain reads DAMVIQNPRYQVTQFGKPVTLSCSQTLNHNVMYWYQQKSSQAPKLLFHYYDKDFNNEADTPDNFQSRRPNTSFCFLDIRSPGLGDTAMYLCATSRDPDGSEQYFGPGTRLTVT.

This clonotype has a count of ten or more. The rearrangement joins TRBV20-1 to TRBJ2-5, with a tentative D call TRBD2 (6 bases). The CDR3 contains 13 residues. CDR1 DFQATT and CDR2 SNEGSKA come from the germline V gene (reference sequence). Trimming removed 5 bases at V and 9 bases at J, with 19 bases between. CDR3 coding DNA: TGCAGTGCTCCCCCGGGACTGAGCCATCCCCAGTACTTC. Translating gives CSAPPGLSHPQYF.

This clonotype was observed at least ten times. The chain employs TRBV29-1 and TRBJ1-1, with 7 bases matching TRBD1. Looked up from germline, CDR1 is SQVTM and CDR2 is ANQGSEA. The CDR3 extends over 13 amino acids. V dropped 5 bases and J dropped 1; count of bases not matched to a gene: 4. The CDR3 region has the DNA TGCAGCGTTCATCGGGACAGGAACACTGAAGCTTTCTTT. Amino acid sequence: CSVHRDRNTEAFF.

This clonotype came up many times. This chain joins TRBV5-1 and TRBJ2-2; 9 bases are a match to TRBD1. Trimming took 6 bases from V and 7 from J; bases not matched to a gene: 13. CDR1 SGHRS and CDR2 YFSETQ come from the germline V gene. The CDR3 loop spans 16 amino acids. Written as DNA, the CDR3 is TGCGCCAGCACCCTAGGCGGGACAGGGTTCAACGGGGAGCTGTTTTTT. This codes for CASTLGGTGFNGELFF.

This clonotype was counted at least ten times. The chain employs TRBV4-1 and TRBJ1-4; 7 bases fit TRBD1. This CDR3 region has 15 residues. Germline V gene lookup returns CDR1 MGHRA and CDR2 YSYEKL. J lost 6 bases, V lost 1 base, and 5 bases had no gene match. The CDR3 DNA reads TGCGCCAGCAGCCAAGGGAGTGGGACAGATGAAAAACTGTTTTTT. Protein sequence: CASSQGSGTDEKLFF.

In this sample, this clonotype turned up many times. The gene calls are TRBV12-3 or TRBV12-4 and TRBJ2-2; D is uncertain. With 3 bases removed from V and 0 bases from J, the gap between germline ends came to 11 bases. The CDR3 is 16 residues long. Here the CDR3 DNA reads TGTGCCAGCAGTTTTCGCAGCACCGCGAACACCGGGGAGCTGTTTTTT. Translating gives CASSFRSTANTGELFF.

The chain recombines TRBV29-1 with TRBJ1-3, with D perhaps TRBD1 (6 bases). V was clipped by 3 bases and J by 3 bases, with 15 bases between them. The length of the CDR3 is 15 residues. Germline CDR1 is SQVTM and CDR2 is ANQGSEA. In DNA, the CDR3 is TGCAGCGTTGAGGTGCAGGGGCTAGGTGGAAACACCATATATTTT. Translated, it gives CSVEVQGLGGNTIYF.

In this sample, this clonotype turned up many times. V is TRBV18 and J is TRBJ1-3; no definite D call. CDR1 is KGHSH, CDR2 LQKENI, per germline. This CDR3 has 17 amino acids. V lost 2 bases and J lost 3, with 17 bases in between. CDR3 sequence: CASSPFQRRASGNTIYF. CDR3 coding DNA: TGTGCCAGCTCACCATTCCAACGACGGGCCAGTGGAAACACCATATATTTT.

This rearrangement joins TRBV3-1 to TRBJ2-7; D gene unclear. The germline gives CDR1 LGHDT, CDR2 YNNKEL (reference sequence). V lost 4 bases to trimming and J lost 3 bases, with 7 bases between them. The CDR3 totals 12 residues. The CDR3 DNA sequence: TGTGCCAGCAGCCTTCTAGTCTACGAGCAGTACTTC. Translated, it gives CASSLLVYEQYF.

This clonotype came up many times. The chain links TRBV5-4 to TRBJ2-7, with a weak D call TRBD1 (6 bases). The V gene lost 1 base and the J gene lost 1 base, with 12 bases spanning the gap. The CDR3 contains 15 residues. Germline V lookup: CDR1 SGHNT, CDR2 YYREEE (reference sequence). The chain's CDR3 is CASSLLQGASYEQYF. In DNA form, the CDR3 reads TGTGCCAGCAGCTTGTTACAGGGAGCTTCCTACGAGCAGTACTTC.